The 10 T cell receptor beta chains presented below share a single source sample, sequenced in a study of shared clonotypes between healthy human individuals (dated by TCRdb to the early 2020s). The library was built by means of the immunoSEQ multiplex PCR assay. In its TCRdb copy, this immuneACCESS table keeps in-frame sequences only and misses some clones. Where compared with another copy, unresolved V genes explain less than half of these, and the others have no known cause. In this sample the table shows about 2.3 million clones, about 92% of which occur a single time. Jointly, the top ten make up roughly 0.36% of the sample. Sequencing used naive CD4+ T cells from PBMCs. The sample's cell subset or site label is to be understood as: CD45RA+ positively selected. These receptors originate from a man between 18 and 29 years old in good health. Some clones in this sample may be carry-over from other donors' samples.

This clone is a singleton in its sample. J is TRBJ2-1 and V is TRBV25-1; D gene ambiguous. V was cut by 6 bases and J by 6 bases, with 12 bases left in between. CDR1 and CDR2 from the germline V gene are MGHDK and SYGVNS. The CDR3 sequence is 13 residues long. CDR3 sequence (DNA): TGTGCCAGCAGGGGTGAGTTTGTCAATGAGCAGTTCTTC. Amino acids: CASRGEFVNEQFF.

V usage is TRBV5-4 and J usage is TRBJ1-2; tentatively, D is TRBD1 (5 bases). CDR1 and CDR2 (germline): SGHNT, YYREEE (reference sequence). This CDR3 comprises 14 residues. V was shortened by 2 bases and J by 4 bases, with 12 bases between the two germline ends. This CDR3 is CASSFMQGGYGYTF. The CDR3 bases are TGTGCCAGCAGCTTTATGCAGGGCGGCTATGGCTACACCTTC.

This clone was seen only once. The genes are TRBV18 and TRBJ2-3, with 13 bases aligning to TRBD2. The CDR3 loop spans 15 amino acids. The V and J ends lost 8 bases and 4 bases, in that order; junction bases with no gene match: 6. Germline V gives CDR1 KGHSH, CDR2 LQKENI. The CDR3 here is CASARTSGSSDTQYF. Written as DNA, the CDR3 is TGTGCCAGCGCTAGGACTAGCGGGAGTTCAGATACGCAGTATTTT.

A single count supports this clone. Other DNA variants within this sample encode the same CDR3. The chain has TRBV4-2 and TRBJ2-7; D is unclear. V was cut by 3 bases and J by 0 bases, with 12 bases left in between. The CDR3 loop spans 15 amino acids. Germline values: CDR1 LGHNA, CDR2 YNFKEQ. The CDR3 nucleotides read TGTGCCAGCAGCCAGGGTCTGGCGGTCTCCTACGAGCAGTACTTC. It encodes CASSQGLAVSYEQYF.

The chain employs TRBV11-2 and TRBJ1-5; D gene uncertain. V gave up 0 bases and J gave up 0 bases, with 9 bases separating them. The CDR3 is 16 residues long. The germline V gene encodes CDR1 SGHAT and CDR2 FQNNGV. CDR3 nucleotides: TGTGCCAGCAGCTTAGATCCCCAGAATAGCAATCAGCCCCAGCATTTT. Amino acids: CASSLDPQNSNQPQHF.

This chain links TRBV6-1 with TRBJ1-5; 8 positions match TRBD1. There are 14 residues in the CDR3. Unmatched junction bases numbered 6, after V lost 6 bases and J lost 5 bases. CDR1 MNHNS and CDR2 SASEGT come from the germline V gene. The CDR3 nucleotides are TGTGCCAGCAGGAAGGACAGGGTGGATCAGCCCCAGCATTTT. It is translated as CASRKDRVDQPQHF.

The CDR3 region is CASSTPGGGHEQYF. For the CDR3, the DNA is TGTGCCAGCAGTACGCCAGGGGGCGGCCACGAGCAGTACTTC. The chain combines TRBV28 with TRBJ2-7, with 8 bases matching TRBD1. Germline V gene lookup returns CDR1 MDHEN and CDR2 SYDVKM. With 5 bases clipped from V and 5 bases from J, the junction kept 8 bases outside the gene matches. This CDR3 comprises 14 residues. The full variable domain, its missing parts supplied by reference TRBV28 and TRBJ2-7, is DVKVTQSSRYLVKRTGEKVFLECVQDMDHENMFWYRQDPGLGLRLIYFSYDVKMKEKGDIPEGYSVSREKKERFSLILESASTNQTSMYLCASSTPGGGHEQYFGPGTRLTVT.

This sequence joins TRBV12-5 and TRBJ2-7; D gene uncertain. The CDR3 runs 12 residues. Trimming removed 1 base from V and 3 bases from J, with 4 bases in between. Germline V gene sequence: CDR1 LGHNT, CDR2 FRNRAP. CDR3 protein: CASGLGFYEQYF. The DNA for the CDR3 is TGTGCTAGTGGTTTGGGGTTCTACGAGCAGTACTTC.

The chain combines TRBV9 with TRBJ1-1; D unresolved. Trimming shortened V by 4 bases and J by 3 bases, and 16 bases separated the two germline ends. This CDR3 spans 15 amino acids. CDR1 is SGDLS and CDR2 is YYNGEE in the germline V gene. The CDR3 loop is CASSPGNNQDTEAFF. The CDR3 DNA reads TGTGCCAGCAGCCCTGGTAACAACCAGGACACTGAAGCTTTCTTT. Full variable domain (outside the CDR3, taken from reference TRBV9 and TRBJ1-1): DSGVTQTPKHLITATGQRVTLRCSPRSGDLSVYWYQQSLDQGLQFLIQYYNGEERAKGNILERFSAQQFPDLHSELNLSSLELGDSALYFCASSPGNNQDTEAFFGQGTRLTVV.

This chain joins TRBV7-9 and TRBJ2-4; 13 nucleotides line up with TRBD2. J was trimmed by 7 bases and V by 2 bases; bases with no gene match: 11. The CDR3 length is 18 residues. Germline-derived CDR1 and CDR2 are SEHNR and FQNEAQ (reference sequence). In DNA form, the CDR3 reads TGTGCCAGCAGCTTAAGGCCGACTAGCGGGAGGCAGGGGAACATTCAGTACTTC. Translating gives CASSLRPTSGRQGNIQYF.